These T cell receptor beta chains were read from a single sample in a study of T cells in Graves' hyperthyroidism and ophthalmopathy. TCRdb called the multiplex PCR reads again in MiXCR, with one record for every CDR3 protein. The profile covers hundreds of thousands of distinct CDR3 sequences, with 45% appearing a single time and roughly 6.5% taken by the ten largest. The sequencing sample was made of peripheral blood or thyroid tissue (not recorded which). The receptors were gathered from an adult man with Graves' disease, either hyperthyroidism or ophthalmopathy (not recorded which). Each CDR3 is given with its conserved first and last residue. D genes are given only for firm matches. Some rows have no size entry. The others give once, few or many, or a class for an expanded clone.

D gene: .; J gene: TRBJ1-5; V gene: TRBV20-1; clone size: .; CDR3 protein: CSAREGVANQPQHF; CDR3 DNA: TGCAGTGCAAGAGAAGGAGTGGCCAATCAGCCCCAGCATTTT
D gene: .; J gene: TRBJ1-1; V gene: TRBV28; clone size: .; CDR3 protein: CASSIQGWTEAFF; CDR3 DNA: TGTGCCAGCAGTATACAGGGTTGGACTGAAGCTTTCTTT
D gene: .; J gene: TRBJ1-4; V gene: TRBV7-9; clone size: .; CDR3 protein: CASSPFEEGYGEKLFF; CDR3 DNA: TGTGCCAGCAGCCCCTTCGAAGAGGGCTATGGTGAAAAACTGTTTTTT
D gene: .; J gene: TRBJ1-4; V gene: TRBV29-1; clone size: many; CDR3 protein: CSVEIATNEKLFF; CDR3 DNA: TGCAGCGTTGAAATAGCAACTAATGAAAAACTGTTTTTT
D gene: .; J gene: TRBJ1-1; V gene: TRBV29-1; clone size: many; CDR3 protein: CSVVSPGTEAFF; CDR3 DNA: TGCAGCGTTGTATCTCCAGGCACTGAAGCTTTCTTT
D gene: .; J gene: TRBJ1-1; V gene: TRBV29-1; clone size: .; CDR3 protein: CSVVSENTEAFF; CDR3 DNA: TGCAGCGTCGTTTCGGAGAACACTGAAGCTTTCTTT
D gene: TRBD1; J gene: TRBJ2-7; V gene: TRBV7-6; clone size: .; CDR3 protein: CASSRQGRQYF; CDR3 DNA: TGTGCCAGCAGTCGACAGGGAAGGCAGTACTTC
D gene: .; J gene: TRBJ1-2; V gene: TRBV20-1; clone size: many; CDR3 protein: CSARGSGDDTF; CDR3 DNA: TGCAGTGCTAGGGGCTCGGGGGACGACACCTTC
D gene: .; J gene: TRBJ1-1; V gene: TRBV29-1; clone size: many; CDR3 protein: CSAAGVGTEAFF; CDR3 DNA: TGCAGCGCCGCAGGGGTGGGCACTGAAGCTTTCTTT
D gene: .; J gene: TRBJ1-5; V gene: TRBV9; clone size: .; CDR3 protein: CASLDGNSNQPQHF; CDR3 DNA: TGTGCCAGCTTGGACGGGAATAGCAATCAGCCCCAGCATTTT
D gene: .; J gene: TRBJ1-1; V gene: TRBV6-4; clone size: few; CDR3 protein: CASRGLGNTEAFF; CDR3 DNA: TGTGCCAGCAGGGGGCTGGGGAACACTGAAGCTTTCTTT
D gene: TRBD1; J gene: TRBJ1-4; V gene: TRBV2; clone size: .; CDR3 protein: CASSAPRTGGEGEKLFF; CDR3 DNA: TGTGCCAGCAGCGCCCCCAGGACAGGGGGCGAAGGGGAAAAACTGTTTTTT
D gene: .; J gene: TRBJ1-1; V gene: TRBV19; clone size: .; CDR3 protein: CASSLPGSLNTEAFF; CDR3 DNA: TGTGCCAGTAGTTTGCCAGGCAGCCTGAACACTGAAGCTTTCTTT
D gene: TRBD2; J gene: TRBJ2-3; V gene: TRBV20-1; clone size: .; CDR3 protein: CSARDSARLAGGTDTQYF; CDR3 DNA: TGCAGTGCTAGAGATTCCGCAAGACTAGCGGGAGGGACAGATACGCAGTATTTT
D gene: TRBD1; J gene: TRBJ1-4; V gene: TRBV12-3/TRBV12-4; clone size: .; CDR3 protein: CASRQGQGPTNEKLFF; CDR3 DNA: TGTGCCAGCAGACAGGGACAGGGCCCAACTAATGAAAAACTGTTTTTT
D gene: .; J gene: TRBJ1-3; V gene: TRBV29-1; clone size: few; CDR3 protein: CSVGDGQDGGNTIYF; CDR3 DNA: TGCAGCGTTGGCGACGGACAAGACGGTGGAAACACCATATATTTT
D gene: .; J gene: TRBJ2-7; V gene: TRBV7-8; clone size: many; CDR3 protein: CASSLALGSSYEQYF; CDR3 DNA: TGTGCCAGCAGCTTAGCGCTCGGGAGCTCCTACGAGCAGTACTTC
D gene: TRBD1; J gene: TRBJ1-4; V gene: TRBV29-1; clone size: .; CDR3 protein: CSGGGMAEKLFF; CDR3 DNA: TGCAGCGGAGGGGGCATGGCTGAAAAACTGTTTTTT
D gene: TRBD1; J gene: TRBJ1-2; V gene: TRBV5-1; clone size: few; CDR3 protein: CASSQGQAPGEGYTF; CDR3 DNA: TGCGCCAGCAGCCAGGGACAGGCCCCAGGAGAGGGCTACACCTTC
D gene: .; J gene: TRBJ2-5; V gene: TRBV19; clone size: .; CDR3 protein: CASSISSGSETQYF; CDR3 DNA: TGTGCCAGTAGTATTAGCAGTGGGTCAGAGACCCAGTACTTC
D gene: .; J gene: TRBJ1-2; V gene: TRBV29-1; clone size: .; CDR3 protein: CSEERQGLNYGYTF; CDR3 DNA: TGCAGCGAGGAAAGGCAGGGGCTTAACTATGGCTACACCTTC
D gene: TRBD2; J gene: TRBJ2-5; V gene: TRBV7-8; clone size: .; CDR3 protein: CASSQGGAGGWETQYF; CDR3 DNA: TGTGCCAGCAGCCAAGGTGGAGCGGGGGGCTGGGAGACCCAGTACTTC
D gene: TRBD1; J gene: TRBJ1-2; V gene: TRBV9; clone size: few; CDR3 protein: CASSRGAGGLDGYTF; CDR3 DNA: TGTGCCAGCAGTAGGGGGGCAGGGGGCTTGGATGGCTACACCTTC
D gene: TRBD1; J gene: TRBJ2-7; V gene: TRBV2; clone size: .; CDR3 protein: CASSAKIGTDYEQYF; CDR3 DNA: TGTGCCAGCAGTGCTAAGATTGGGACAGACTACGAGCAGTACTTC
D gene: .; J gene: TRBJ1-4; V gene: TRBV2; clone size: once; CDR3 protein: CANSEFRNTLFF; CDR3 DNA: TGTGCCAACAGTGAATTTAGGAACACGCTGTTTTTT
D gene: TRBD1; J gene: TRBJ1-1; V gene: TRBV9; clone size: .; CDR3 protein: CASSYSEGDRGRTEAFF; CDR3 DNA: TGTGCCAGCAGCTACTCTGAGGGGGACAGGGGGCGGACTGAAGCTTTCTTT
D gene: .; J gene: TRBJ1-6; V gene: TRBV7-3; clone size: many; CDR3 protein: CASSLKSGGGSPLHF; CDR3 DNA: TGTGCCAGCAGCTTAAAGTCAGGCGGGGGGTCACCCCTCCACTTT
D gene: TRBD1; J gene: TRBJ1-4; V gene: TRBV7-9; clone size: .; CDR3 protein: CASSSGQGRELFF; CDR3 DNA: TGTGCCAGCAGCTCCGGACAGGGGAGGGAACTGTTTTTT
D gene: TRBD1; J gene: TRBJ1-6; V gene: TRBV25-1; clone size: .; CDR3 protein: CASSGDRFTYNSPLHF; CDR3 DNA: TGTGCCAGCAGTGGGGACAGGTTCACCTATAATTCACCCCTCCACTTT
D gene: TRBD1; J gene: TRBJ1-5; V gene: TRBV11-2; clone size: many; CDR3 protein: CASSIDRGMVPQHF; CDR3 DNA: TGTGCCAGCAGCATAGACAGGGGAATGGTGCCCCAGCATTTT
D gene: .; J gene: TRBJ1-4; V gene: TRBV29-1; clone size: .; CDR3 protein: CSVEGGTRSEKLFF; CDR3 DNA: TGCAGCGTTGAAGGCGGGACACGTAGTGAAAAACTGTTTTTT
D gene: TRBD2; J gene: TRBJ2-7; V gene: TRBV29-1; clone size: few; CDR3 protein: CSVRSGSFLVDEQYF; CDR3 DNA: TGCAGCGTTCGAAGCGGGAGTTTCCTCGTCGACGAGCAGTACTTC
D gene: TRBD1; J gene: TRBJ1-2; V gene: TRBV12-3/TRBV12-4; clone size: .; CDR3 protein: CASSPSTGGRVGYTF; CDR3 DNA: TGTGCCAGCAGTCCGTCGACAGGGGGCCGGGTTGGCTACACCTTC
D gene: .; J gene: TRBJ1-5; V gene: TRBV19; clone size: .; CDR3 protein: CVSWDRDQPQHF; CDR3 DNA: TGTGTCAGTTGGGACCGGGATCAGCCCCAGCATTTT
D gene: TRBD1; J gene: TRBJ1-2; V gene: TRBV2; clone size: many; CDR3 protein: CASSDAWAGGAHYGYTF; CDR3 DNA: TGTGCCAGCAGTGATGCCTGGGCAGGGGGCGCACATTATGGCTACACCTTC